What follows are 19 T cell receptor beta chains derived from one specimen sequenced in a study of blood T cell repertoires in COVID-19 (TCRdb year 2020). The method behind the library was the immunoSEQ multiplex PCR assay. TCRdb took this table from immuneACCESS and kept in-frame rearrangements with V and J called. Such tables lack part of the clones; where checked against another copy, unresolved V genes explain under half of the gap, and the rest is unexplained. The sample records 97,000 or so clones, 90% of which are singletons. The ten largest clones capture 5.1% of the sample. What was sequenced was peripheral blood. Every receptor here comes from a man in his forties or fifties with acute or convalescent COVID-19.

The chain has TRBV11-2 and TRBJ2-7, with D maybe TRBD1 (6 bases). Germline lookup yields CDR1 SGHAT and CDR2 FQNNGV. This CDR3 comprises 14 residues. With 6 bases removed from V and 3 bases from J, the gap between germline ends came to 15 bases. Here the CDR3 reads CASRLRDKGYEQYF. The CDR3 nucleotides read TGTGCCAGCAGGCTCCGGGACAAAGGCTACGAGCAGTACTTC.

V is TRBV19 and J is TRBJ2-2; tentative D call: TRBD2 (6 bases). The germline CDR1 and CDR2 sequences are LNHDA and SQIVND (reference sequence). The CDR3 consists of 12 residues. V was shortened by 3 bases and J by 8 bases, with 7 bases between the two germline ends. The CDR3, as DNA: TGTGCCAGTAGTATTGCGGGAGGGGAGCTGTTTTTT. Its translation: CASSIAGGELFF.

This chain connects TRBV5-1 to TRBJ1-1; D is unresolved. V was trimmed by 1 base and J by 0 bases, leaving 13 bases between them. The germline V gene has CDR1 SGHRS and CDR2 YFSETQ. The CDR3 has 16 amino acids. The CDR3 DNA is TGCGCCAGCAGCTTGTACCCGATAAGCATGAACACTGAAGCTTTCTTT. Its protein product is CASSLYPISMNTEAFF.

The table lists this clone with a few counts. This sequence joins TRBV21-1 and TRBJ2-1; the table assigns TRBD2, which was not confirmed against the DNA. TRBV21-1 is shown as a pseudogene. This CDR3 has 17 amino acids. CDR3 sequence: CASSKCGGKSSYNEQFF. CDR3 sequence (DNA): TGTGCCAGCAGCAAATGTGGAGGGAAGAGCTCCTACAATGAGCAGTTCTTC.

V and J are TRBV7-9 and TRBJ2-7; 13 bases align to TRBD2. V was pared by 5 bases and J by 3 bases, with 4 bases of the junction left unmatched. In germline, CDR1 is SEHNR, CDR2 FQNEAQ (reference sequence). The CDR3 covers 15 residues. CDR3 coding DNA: TGTGCCAGCAGCAGACTAGCGGGAGGACTCTACGAGCAGTACTTC. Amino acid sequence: CASSRLAGGLYEQYF.

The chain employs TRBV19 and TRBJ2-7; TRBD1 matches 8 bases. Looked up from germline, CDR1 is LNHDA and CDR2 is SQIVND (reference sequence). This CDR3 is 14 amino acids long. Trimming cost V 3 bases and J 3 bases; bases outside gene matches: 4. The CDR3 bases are TGTGCCAGTAGTATGAGCGACAGGGGCTACGAGCAGTACTTC. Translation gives CASSMSDRGYEQYF.

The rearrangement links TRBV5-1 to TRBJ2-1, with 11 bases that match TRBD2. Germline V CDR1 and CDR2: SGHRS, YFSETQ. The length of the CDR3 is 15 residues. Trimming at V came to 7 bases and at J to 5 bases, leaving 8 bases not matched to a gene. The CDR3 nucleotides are TGCGCCAGCGGGGGAGGGACTAGCGGAGACAATGAGCAGTTCTTC. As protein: CASGGGTSGDNEQFF. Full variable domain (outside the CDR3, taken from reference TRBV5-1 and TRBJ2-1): KAGVTQTPRYLIKTRGQQVTLSCSPISGHRSVSWYQQTPGQGLQFLFEYFSETQRNKGNFPGRFSGRQFSNSRSEMNVSTLELGDSALYLCASGGGTSGDNEQFFGPGTRLTVL.

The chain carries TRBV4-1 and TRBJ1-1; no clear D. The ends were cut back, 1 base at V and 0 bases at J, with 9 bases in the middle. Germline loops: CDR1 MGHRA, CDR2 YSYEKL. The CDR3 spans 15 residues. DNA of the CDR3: TGCGCCAGCAGCCAAGTGGGGAGCATGAACACTGAAGCTTTCTTT. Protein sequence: CASSQVGSMNTEAFF.

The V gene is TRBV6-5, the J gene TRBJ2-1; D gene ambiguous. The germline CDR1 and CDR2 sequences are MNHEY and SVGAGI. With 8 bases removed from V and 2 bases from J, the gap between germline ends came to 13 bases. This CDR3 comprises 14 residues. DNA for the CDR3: TGTGCCAGCTATCGGCGGAGTACCTACAATGAGCAGTTCTTC. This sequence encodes CASYRRSTYNEQFF.

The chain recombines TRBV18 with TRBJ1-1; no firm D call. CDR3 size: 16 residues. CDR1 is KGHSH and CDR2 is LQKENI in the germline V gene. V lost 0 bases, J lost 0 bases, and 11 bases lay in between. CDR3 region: CASSPPWRNMNTEAFF. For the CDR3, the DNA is TGTGCCAGCTCACCACCTTGGCGGAACATGAACACTGAAGCTTTCTTT.

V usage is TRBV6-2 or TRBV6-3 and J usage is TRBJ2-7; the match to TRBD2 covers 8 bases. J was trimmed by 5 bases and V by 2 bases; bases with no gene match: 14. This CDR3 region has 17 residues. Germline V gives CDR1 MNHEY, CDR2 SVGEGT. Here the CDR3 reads CASSYLSGSLAGHEQYF. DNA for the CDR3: TGTGCCAGCAGTTACCTCAGCGGGAGCCTTGCTGGCCACGAGCAGTACTTC.

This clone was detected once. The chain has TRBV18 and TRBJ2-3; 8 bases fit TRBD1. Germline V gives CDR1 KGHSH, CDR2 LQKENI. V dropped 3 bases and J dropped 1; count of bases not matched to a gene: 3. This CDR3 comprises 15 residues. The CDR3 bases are TGTGCCAGCTCACCCTTGGACAGGGGCACAGATACGCAGTATTTT. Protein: CASSPLDRGTDTQYF. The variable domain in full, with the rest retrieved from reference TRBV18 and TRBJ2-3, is NAGVMQNPRHLVRRRGQEARLRCSPMKGHSHVYWYRQLPEEGLKFMVYLQKENIIDESGMPKERFSAEFPKEGPSILRIQQVVRGDSAAYFCASSPLDRGTDTQYFGPGTRLTVL.

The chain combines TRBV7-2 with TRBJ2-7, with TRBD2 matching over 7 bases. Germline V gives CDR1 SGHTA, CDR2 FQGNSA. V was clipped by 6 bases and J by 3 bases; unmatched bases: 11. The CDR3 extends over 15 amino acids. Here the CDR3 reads CASRTGGGSGYEQYF. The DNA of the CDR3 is TGTGCCAGCAGAACCGGGGGAGGGTCGGGCTACGAGCAGTACTTC.

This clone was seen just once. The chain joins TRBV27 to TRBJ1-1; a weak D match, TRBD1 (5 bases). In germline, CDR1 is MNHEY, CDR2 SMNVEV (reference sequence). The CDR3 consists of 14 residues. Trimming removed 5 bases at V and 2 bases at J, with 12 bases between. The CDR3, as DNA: TGTGCCAGCAGTCGGGGGTGGGCCAACACTGAAGCTTTCTTT. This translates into CASSRGWANTEAFF.

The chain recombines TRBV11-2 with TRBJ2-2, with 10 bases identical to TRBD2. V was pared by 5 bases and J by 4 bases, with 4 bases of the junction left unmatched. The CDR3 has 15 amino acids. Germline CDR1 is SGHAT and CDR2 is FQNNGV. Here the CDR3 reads CASSPRTSGTGELFF. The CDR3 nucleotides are TGTGCCAGCAGCCCAAGGACTAGCGGCACCGGGGAGCTGTTTTTT.

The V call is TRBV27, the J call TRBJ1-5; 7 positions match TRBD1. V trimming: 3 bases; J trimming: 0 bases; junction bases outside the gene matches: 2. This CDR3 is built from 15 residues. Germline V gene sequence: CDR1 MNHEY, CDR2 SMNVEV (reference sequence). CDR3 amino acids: CASSFGTDSNQPQHF. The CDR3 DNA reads TGTGCCAGCAGTTTTGGGACAGATAGCAATCAGCCCCAGCATTTT.

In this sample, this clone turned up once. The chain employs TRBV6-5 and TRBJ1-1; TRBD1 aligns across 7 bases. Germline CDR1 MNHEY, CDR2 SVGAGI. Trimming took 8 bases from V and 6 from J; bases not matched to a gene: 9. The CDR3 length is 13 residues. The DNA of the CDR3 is TGTGCCAGCGGCCTGACAGGGCCCGCTGAAGCTTTCTTT. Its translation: CASGLTGPAEAFF.

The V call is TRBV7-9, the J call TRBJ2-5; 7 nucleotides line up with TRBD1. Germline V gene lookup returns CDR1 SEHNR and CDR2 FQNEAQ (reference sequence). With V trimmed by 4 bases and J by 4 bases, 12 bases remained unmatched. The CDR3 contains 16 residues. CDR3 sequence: CASSSRQGVGRETQYF. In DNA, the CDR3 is TGTGCCAGCAGCTCCAGGCAGGGGGTAGGAAGAGAGACCCAGTACTTC.

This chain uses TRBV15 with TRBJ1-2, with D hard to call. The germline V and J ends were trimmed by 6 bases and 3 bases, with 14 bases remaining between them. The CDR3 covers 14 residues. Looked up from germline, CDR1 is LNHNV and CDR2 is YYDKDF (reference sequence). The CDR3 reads CATSREGFDYGYTF. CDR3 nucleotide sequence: TGTGCCACCAGTCGAGAGGGATTCGACTATGGCTACACCTTC. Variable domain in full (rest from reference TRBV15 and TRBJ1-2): DAMVIQNPRYQVTQFGKPVTLSCSQTLNHNVMYWYQQKSSQAPKLLFHYYDKDFNNEADTPDNFQSRRPNTSFCFLDIRSPGLGDTAMYLCATSREGFDYGYTFGSGTRLTVV.